Sequencing of this TCR beta chain was carried out in a study of T cell responses to AZD1222 COVID-19 vaccine. Study-level findings and limits: In all cases, repertoires were sampled only after the peak T cell response. Clonal diversity was possibly underestimated, and white British individuals and females predominated among donors. Unmutated variant regions reportedly attract nearly half of all spike-specific TCRs.

With regard to this clone: Its antigen remains unknown.

Trimming took 2 bases from V and 5 from J, leaving 19 bases between them. The CDR3 is 17 residues long. Germline CDR1 reads MNHNS; CDR2 reads SASEGT. TCRdb keeps only in-frame clones here, not all; method: immunoSEQ multiplex PCR. The table lists more than 150,000 clones, 88% of them singletons. The input for sequencing was peripheral blood, taken 28 days after the second AZD1222 dose. The clonotype comes from an adult who received the AZD1222 COVID-19 vaccine. The gene calls are TRBV6-1 and TRBJ2-1; a possible D gene is TRBD2 (6 bases). The CDR3 protein is CASSELEGRAGNNEQFF. CDR3 bases: TGTGCCAGCAGTGAATTAGAGGGTCGGGCGGGAAACAATGAGCAGTTCTTC.